The 28 T cell receptor beta chains reported below all come from one sample, sequenced in a study of blood T cell repertoires in COVID-19. The repertoire was sequenced with immunoSEQ multiplex PCR; TCRdb's copy has only in-frame clones and lacks some. The sample yields fewer than 250,000 clones, approximately 90% seen once. The sequencing sample was made of peripheral blood. The receptors come from a man over 45 with COVID-19, enrolled during active disease.

The chain employs TRBV9 and TRBJ2-3; 13 bases agree with TRBD2. Unmatched junction bases numbered 7, after V lost 9 bases and J lost 3 bases. Germline CDR1 reads SGDLS; CDR2 reads YYNGEE. The CDR3 totals 15 residues. CDR3 in amino acids: CATGRTSGRTDTQYF. DNA of the CDR3: TGTGCCACCGGGAGGACTAGCGGGAGAACAGATACGCAGTATTTT.

The chain uses TRBV5-1 and TRBJ2-7; TRBD2 matches 12 bases. There are 18 residues in the CDR3. Germline V gene lookup returns CDR1 SGHRS and CDR2 YFSETQ. Losses at the gene ends were 6 bases for V and 5 bases for J; bases not matched to a gene: 18. CDR3 DNA: TGCGCCAGCACCATTGGTGGGCTAGCGGGAGGGCCGGGGAACGAGCAGTACTTC. Protein product: CASTIGGLAGGPGNEQYF.

The DNA of the CDR3 is TGTGCCAGCTCACCCGGTCCCTTAGGGGATTCACCCCTCCACTTT. This translates into CASSPGPLGDSPLHF. The genes are TRBV18 and TRBJ1-6, with D possibly TRBD1 on 5 matching bases. Germline V CDR1 and CDR2: KGHSH, LQKENI. The CDR3 covers 15 residues. V was shortened by 3 bases and J by 8 bases, with 14 bases between the two germline ends. Variable domain in full (rest from reference TRBV18 and TRBJ1-6): NAGVMQNPRHLVRRRGQEARLRCSPMKGHSHVYWYRQLPEEGLKFMVYLQKENIIDESGMPKERFSAEFPKEGPSILRIQQVVRGDSAAYFCASSPGPLGDSPLHFGNGTRLTVT.

The rearrangement uses TRBV2 and TRBJ1-6; D remains unclear. V gave up 5 bases and J gave up 7 bases, with 6 bases separating them. CDR3 size: 12 residues. CDR1 is SNHLY and CDR2 is FYNNEI in the germline V gene. CDR3 sequence: CASSYQNSPLHF. CDR3 coding DNA: TGTGCCAGCAGTTACCAGAATTCACCCCTCCACTTT.

The rearrangement joins TRBV6-5 to TRBJ1-2; D is uncertain. The CDR3 runs 13 residues. Trimming took 6 bases from V and 1 from J, leaving 9 bases between them. CDR1 is MNHEY, CDR2 SVGAGI, per germline. The CDR3 reads CASRTDINYGYTF. The CDR3 DNA reads TGTGCCAGCAGAACCGACATTAACTATGGCTACACCTTC.

This clone was observed a handful of times. The chain carries TRBV19 and TRBJ2-7; 15 bases are a match to TRBD2. Germline-derived CDR1 and CDR2 are LNHDA and SQIVND (reference sequence). The CDR3 spans 18 residues. V shed 5 bases and J 1 base; nucleotides not matched to a gene: 9. The DNA for the CDR3 is TGTGCCAGTAGTCCAAGGACTAGCGGGAGGGCCTTATCCTACGAGCAGTACTTC. Translating it yields CASSPRTSGRALSYEQYF.

V usage is TRBV2 and J usage is TRBJ1-5; D may be TRBD1 (5 bases). With 1 base removed from V and 9 bases from J, the gap between germline ends came to 16 bases. In germline, CDR1 is SNHLY, CDR2 FYNNEI. This CDR3 comprises 15 residues. The CDR3 sequence: CASSEGATVSWPQHF. The CDR3 DNA sequence: TGTGCCAGCAGTGAAGGGGCGACAGTTTCTTGGCCCCAGCATTTT. The whole variable domain, filled in from reference TRBV2 and TRBJ1-5, reads EPEVTQTPSHQVTQMGQEVILRCVPISNHLYFYWYRQILGQKVEFLVSFYNNEISEKSEIFDDQFSVERPDGSNFTLKIRSTKLEDSAMYFCASSEGATVSWPQHFGDGTRLSIL.

The CDR3 loop is CATSSGEMNTEAFF. CDR3 DNA: TGTGCCACCAGCAGCGGGGAAATGAACACTGAAGCTTTCTTT. The J gene is TRBJ1-1, the V gene TRBV15; D unresolved. Germline values: CDR1 LNHNV, CDR2 YYDKDF (reference sequence). The CDR3 consists of 14 residues. V was clipped by 3 bases and J by 0 bases, with 8 bases between them. The entire variable domain, with the rest obtained from reference TRBV15 and TRBJ1-1, is as follows: DAMVIQNPRYQVTQFGKPVTLSCSQTLNHNVMYWYQQKSSQAPKLLFHYYDKDFNNEADTPDNFQSRRPNTSFCFLDIRSPGLGDTAMYLCATSSGEMNTEAFFGQGTRLTVV.

The chain carries TRBV18 and TRBJ1-1; TRBD1 might be the D (6 bases). CDR3 size: 14 residues. V was pared by 10 bases and J by 4 bases, with 19 bases between. Germline lookup yields CDR1 KGHSH and CDR2 LQKENI. Here the CDR3 reads CATQLTGKSTEAFF. The CDR3 region has the DNA TGTGCCACACAACTTACAGGGAAAAGCACTGAAGCTTTCTTT.

The chain employs TRBV18 and TRBJ1-2, with 8 nucleotides matching TRBD1. There are 15 residues in the CDR3. V shed 2 bases and J 7 bases; nucleotides not matched to a gene: 9. Germline-derived CDR1 and CDR2 are KGHSH and LQKENI. The CDR3 is CASSPVGQETGGYTF. CDR3 coding DNA: TGTGCCAGCTCACCAGTGGGACAGGAGACGGGTGGCTACACCTTC.

CDR3 sequence (DNA): TGTGTCACAGGGACAGCCCACTACGAGCAGTACTTC. It yields the protein CVTGTAHYEQYF. This chain joins TRBV7-5 and TRBJ2-7; TRBD1, the table's D call, lacks a check against the DNA. TRBV7-5 is given as a pseudogene. This CDR3 is 12 amino acids long.

This chain links TRBV18 with TRBJ2-5, with 9 bases identical to TRBD1. CDR1 and CDR2 from the germline V gene are KGHSH and LQKENI. The junction had 6 bases not matched to a gene; V was cut back by 2 bases and J by 5 bases. The CDR3 is 15 amino acids. CDR3 sequence (DNA): TGTGCCAGCTCACCAGGGACAGGGCGTTGGGAGACCCAGTACTTC. Translated: CASSPGTGRWETQYF. Based on the CDR3 plus reference TRBV18 and TRBJ2-5, the full variable domain is NAGVMQNPRHLVRRRGQEARLRCSPMKGHSHVYWYRQLPEEGLKFMVYLQKENIIDESGMPKERFSAEFPKEGPSILRIQQVVRGDSAAYFCASSPGTGRWETQYFGPGTRLLVL.

The rearrangement uses TRBV15 and TRBJ1-5; tentatively, D is TRBD1 (5 bases). V was trimmed by 0 bases and J by 3 bases, leaving 18 bases between them. This CDR3 region has 18 residues. The V gene's germline CDR1 is LNHNV and CDR2 YYDKDF (reference sequence). The CDR3, as DNA: TGTGCCACCAGCAGAGATCGGGCCGGACACTGGATCAATCAGCCCCAGCATTTT. Translation gives CATSRDRAGHWINQPQHF. Filled out from reference TRBV15 and TRBJ1-5, the complete variable domain reads DAMVIQNPRYQVTQFGKPVTLSCSQTLNHNVMYWYQQKSSQAPKLLFHYYDKDFNNEADTPDNFQSRRPNTSFCFLDIRSPGLGDTAMYLCATSRDRAGHWINQPQHFGDGTRLSIL.

This chain links TRBV5-4 with TRBJ1-2; weak D call: TRBD1 (5 bases). There are 13 residues in the CDR3. Trimming removed 0 bases at V and 6 bases at J, with 9 bases between. Germline V gene sequence: CDR1 SGHNT, CDR2 YYREEE (reference sequence). The CDR3 nucleotides are TGTGCCAGCAGCTTGGGGGGCGCGGATGGCTACACCTTC. The encoded protein is CASSLGGADGYTF.

The CDR3 loop reads CASSQGWLNTEAFF. CDR3 DNA: TGCGCCAGCAGCCAGGGGTGGCTGAACACTGAAGCTTTCTTT. The genes are TRBV5-1 and TRBJ1-1, with D maybe TRBD1 (6 bases). CDR3 length: 14 residues. The germline gives CDR1 SGHRS, CDR2 YFSETQ. V lost 4 bases to trimming and J lost 0 bases, with 10 bases between them.

The V call is TRBV7-9, the J call TRBJ1-4; D is undetermined. The length of the CDR3 is 14 residues. CDR1 and CDR2 (germline): SEHNR, FQNEAQ (reference sequence). Trimming shortened V by 6 bases and J by 10 bases, and 18 bases separated the two germline ends. Written as DNA, the CDR3 is TGTGCCAGCAGTCAAAGCTGGGCAGCTGTAAAACTGTTTTTT. Translated, it gives CASSQSWAAVKLFF.

The V gene is TRBV6-6, the J gene TRBJ2-1; 8 positions agree with TRBD2. The germline CDR1 and CDR2 sequences are MNHNY and SVGAGI (reference sequence). J gave up 6 bases and V 6 bases, and 4 bases lay outside the gene matches. CDR3 length: 13 residues. The CDR3 spells CASRSSGSNEQFF. The CDR3 DNA reads TGTGCCAGCAGATCGAGCGGGAGCAATGAGCAGTTCTTC.

This clone was recorded only once. The chain's CDR3 is CAISESRGSNEQFF. The CDR3 DNA sequence: TGTGCCATCAGTGAGTCTAGGGGTTCCAATGAGCAGTTCTTC. The chain uses TRBV10-3 and TRBJ2-1; TRBD1 might be the D (5 bases). V was cut by 0 bases and J by 6 bases, with 9 bases left in between. The CDR3 sequence is 14 residues long. Germline loops: CDR1 ENHRY, CDR2 SYGVKD.

The chain joins TRBV2 to TRBJ1-1; the match to TRBD1 covers 10 bases. The CDR3 runs to 15 residues. Trimming cost V 5 bases and J 1 base; bases outside gene matches: 4. CDR1 SNHLY and CDR2 FYNNEI come from the germline V gene. CDR3 sequence: CASSIRTGGNTEAFF. DNA of the CDR3: TGTGCCAGCAGTATAAGGACAGGGGGGAACACTGAAGCTTTCTTT. Full variable domain (missing parts from reference TRBV2 and TRBJ1-1): EPEVTQTPSHQVTQMGQEVILRCVPISNHLYFYWYRQILGQKVEFLVSFYNNEISEKSEIFDDQFSVERPDGSNFTLKIRSTKLEDSAMYFCASSIRTGGNTEAFFGQGTRLTVV.

In its sample, this clone was seen once. This rearrangement joins TRBV7-9 to TRBJ2-5; tentatively, D is TRBD2 (6 bases). The CDR3 is made up of 17 amino acids. Germline values: CDR1 SEHNR, CDR2 FQNEAQ (reference sequence). Between the trimmed V and J ends, which lost 5 bases and 1 base, there was a span of 20 bases. CDR3: CASSKGPIGSGQETQYF. The CDR3 DNA reads TGTGCCAGCAGCAAAGGCCCGATCGGGAGCGGCCAAGAGACCCAGTACTTC. The entire variable domain, with the rest obtained from reference TRBV7-9 and TRBJ2-5, is as follows: DTGVSQNPRHKITKRGQNVTFRCDPISEHNRLYWYRQTLGQGPEFLTYFQNEAQLEKSRLLSDRFSAERPKGSFSTLEIQRTEQGDSAMYLCASSKGPIGSGQETQYFGPGTRLLVL.

The chain employs TRBV6-1 and TRBJ2-4; no clear D. There are 15 residues in the CDR3. Trimming cost V 2 bases and J 2 bases, with 10 bases left between them. From germline, CDR1 is MNHNS and CDR2 SASEGT. The DNA for the CDR3 is TGTGCCAGCAGTGAAATCGAGGCAACCAAAAACATTCAGTACTTC. Its translation: CASSEIEATKNIQYF.

This rearrangement joins TRBV14 to TRBJ2-3; D gene ambiguous. This CDR3 is built from 14 residues. Germline V gives CDR1 SGHDN, CDR2 FVKESK. V lost 1 base to trimming and J lost 9 bases, with 14 bases between them. For the CDR3, the DNA is TGTGCCAGCAGCCAAGCTTCACTAATCGGAACGCAGTATTTT. Translating it yields CASSQASLIGTQYF.

This clone was found once. The V call is TRBV9, the J call TRBJ2-3; maybe TRBD1 (8 bases). In germline, CDR1 is SGDLS, CDR2 YYNGEE. With 1 base removed from V and 2 bases from J, the gap between germline ends came to 11 bases. The CDR3 runs 15 residues. CDR3 sequence: CASSVTGGDTDTQYF. For the CDR3, the DNA is TGTGCCAGCAGCGTAACAGGGGGGGACACAGATACGCAGTATTTT.

A word on this clone: The germline gene is not matched at one end of the junction; a read error may be the cause. The chain links TRBV19 to TRBJ2-2; the match to TRBD2 covers 10 bases. The CDR3 has 17 amino acids. Germline V gene data show CDR1 as LNHDA and CDR2 as SQIVND (reference sequence). The CDR3 nucleotides are TGTGCCAGTGGTATAGGACGGACTAGCGGGAACACCGGGGAGCTGTTTTTT. Residues: CASGIGRTSGNTGELFF. Based on the CDR3 plus reference TRBV19 and TRBJ2-2, the full variable domain is DGGITQSPKYLFRKEGQNVTLSCEQNLNHDAMYWYRQDPGQGLRLIYYSQIVNDFQKGDIAEGYSVSREKKESFPLTVTSAQKNPTAFYLCASGIGRTSGNTGELFFGEGSRLTVL.

This clone was seen just once. The DNA for the CDR3 is TGTGCCAGCAGCGGAGGGACAGGCGGGGGAACACCCCTCCACTTT. It translates to CASSGGTGGGTPLHF. The rearrangement links TRBV9 to TRBJ1-6, with TRBD1 identical over 8 bases. Unmatched junction bases numbered 10, after V lost 3 bases and J lost 11 bases. Germline CDR1 reads SGDLS; CDR2 reads YYNGEE. The CDR3 covers 15 residues.

The gene calls are TRBV19 and TRBJ2-1; D perhaps matches TRBD2 (6 bases). The CDR3 is 15 residues long. Per germline, CDR1 LNHDA and CDR2 SQIVND (reference sequence). With 5 bases removed from V and 0 bases from J, the gap between germline ends came to 11 bases. CDR3 sequence reads: CASSRLASSYNEQFF. Here the CDR3 DNA reads TGTGCCAGTAGTCGTCTAGCGAGCTCCTACAATGAGCAGTTCTTC.

This clone was counted a single time. The rearrangement joins TRBV7-2 to TRBJ2-7; 9 bases fit TRBD2. Germline-derived CDR1 and CDR2 are SGHTA and FQGNSA. The ends lost 5 bases at V and 4 bases at J; junction bases unmatched: 6. The CDR3 extends over 14 amino acids. CDR3 DNA: TGTGCCAGCAGCGTTAGCGGGAGTAGTTACGAGCAGTACTTC. Translation: CASSVSGSSYEQYF.

V is TRBV7-2 and J is TRBJ2-1; the D gene is possibly TRBD2 (5 bases). Trimming took off 1 base at V and 4 bases at J, with 14 bases between the two ends. Looked up from germline, CDR1 is SGHTA and CDR2 is FQGNSA. CDR3 length: 16 residues. The CDR3 is CASSLVSDLSYNEQFF. The CDR3 nucleotides are TGTGCCAGCAGCTTAGTTTCGGACTTGTCGTACAATGAGCAGTTCTTC.